This TCR beta chain was documented in a study of T cells in Graves' hyperthyroidism and ophthalmopathy. This CDR3 has 13 residues. Trimming removed 1 base at V and 8 bases at J, with 9 bases between. Germline V gene sequence: CDR1 MNHEY, CDR2 SVGEGT. The CDR3 regions of TCR beta were amplified from RNA transcripts. The HTBI primer set drove a first-round RT-PCR of the TCR CDR3. TCRdb ran MiXCR on the multiplex PCR reads and lists one entry per CDR3 protein. The data show fewer than 400,000 distinct CDR3 sequences, 15% to 20% seen once. Regarding the study as a whole: In blood, most of the thyroid clonotypes expanded above 0.001 were also present.

Ten or more counts support this clonotype. Its target is unknown. The chain couples TRBV6-2 or TRBV6-3 to TRBJ2-1, with D possibly being TRBD1 (6 bases). The TCR was taken from a man between 25 and 39 years old with Graves' hyperthyroidism. Sequences were obtained from blood. The CDR3 loop reads CASSYLQGDEQFF. CDR3 nucleotides: TGTGCCAGCAGTTACTTACAGGGTGATGAGCAGTTCTTC.